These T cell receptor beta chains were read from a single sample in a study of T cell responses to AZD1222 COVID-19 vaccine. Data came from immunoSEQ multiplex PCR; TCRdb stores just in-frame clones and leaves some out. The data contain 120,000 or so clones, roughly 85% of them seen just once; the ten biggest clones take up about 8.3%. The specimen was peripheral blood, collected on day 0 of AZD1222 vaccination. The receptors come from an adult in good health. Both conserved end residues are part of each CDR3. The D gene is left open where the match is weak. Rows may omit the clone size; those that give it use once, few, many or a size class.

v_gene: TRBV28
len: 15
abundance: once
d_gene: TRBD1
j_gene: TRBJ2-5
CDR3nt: TGTGCCAGCAGCCCCGGACTCAGGGGGCAGGAGACCCAGTACTTC
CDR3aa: CASSPGLRGQETQYF

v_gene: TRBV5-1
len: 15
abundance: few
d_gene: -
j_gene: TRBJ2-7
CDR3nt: TGCGCCAGCAGGATCGGGACAACGAGCTCCTACGAGCAGTACTTC
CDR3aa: CASRIGTTSSYEQYF

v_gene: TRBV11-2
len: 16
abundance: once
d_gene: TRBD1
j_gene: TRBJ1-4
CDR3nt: TGTGCCAGCAGCCCGAGACAGGGGGACGACACTGAAAAACTGTTTTTT
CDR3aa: CASSPRQGDDTEKLFF

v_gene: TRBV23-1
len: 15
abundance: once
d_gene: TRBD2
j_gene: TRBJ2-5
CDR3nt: TGCGCCAGCCAGGGCAGCGGGGGGAAACAAGAGACCCAGTACTTC
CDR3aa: CASQGSGGKQETQYF

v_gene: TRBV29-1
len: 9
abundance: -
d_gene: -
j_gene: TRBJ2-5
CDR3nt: TGCAGCGTTGAAGGGACCCAGTACTTC
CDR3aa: CSVEGTQYF

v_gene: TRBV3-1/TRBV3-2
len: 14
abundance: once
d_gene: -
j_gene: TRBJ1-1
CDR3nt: TGTGCCAGCAGCCACTTGTCTGGGAACACTGAAGCTTTCTTT
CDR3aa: CASSHLSGNTEAFF

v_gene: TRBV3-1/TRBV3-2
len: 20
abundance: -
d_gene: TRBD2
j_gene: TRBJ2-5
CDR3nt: TGTGCCAGCAGCCAGTCAATTTTGGGACTAGCGGGGGGTGGCAGAGAGACCCAGTACTTC
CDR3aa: CASSQSILGLAGGGRETQYF

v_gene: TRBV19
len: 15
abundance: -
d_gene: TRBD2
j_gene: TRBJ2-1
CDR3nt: TGTGCCAGTACCGCCGGACTAGCGCCGATTCGCCCGCTGGTCTTC
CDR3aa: CASTAGLAPIRPLVF

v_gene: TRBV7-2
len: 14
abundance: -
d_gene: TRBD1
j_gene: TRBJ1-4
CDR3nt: TGTGCCAGCAGCCGGAGGGACAGCAGTGAAAAACTGTTTTTT
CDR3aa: CASSRRDSSEKLFF

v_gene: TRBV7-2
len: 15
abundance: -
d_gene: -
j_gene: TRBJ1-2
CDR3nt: TGTGCCAGCAGCTTAGTAGATAAAGGCATCTATGGCTACACCTTC
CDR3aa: CASSLVDKGIYGYTF

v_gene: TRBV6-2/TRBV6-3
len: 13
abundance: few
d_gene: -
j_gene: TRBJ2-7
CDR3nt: TGTGCCAGCAGTTCGGAGGAAACCTACGAGCAGTACTTC
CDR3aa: CASSSEETYEQYF